These 28 T cell receptor beta chains were sequenced from one sample in a study of follicular helper T cells after annual influenza vaccination. Sequencing used immunoSEQ multiplex PCR; TCRdb keeps in-frame clones, though not all of them. The sample lists around 10,000 clones; more than 60% were seen once. Source: CXCR5- memory CD4+ T cells sorted from blood, taken 6 weeks after influenza vaccination. Source of these receptors: an adult who received the influenza vaccine.

The CDR3 DNA sequence: TGTGCCAGTAGCCGAGTTCGACAGGAGAGCAATCAGCCCCAGCATTTT. This sequence encodes CASSRVRQESNQPQHF. The chain uses TRBV19 and TRBJ1-5; TRBD1 might be the D (6 bases). V lost 6 bases to trimming and J lost 1 base, with 16 bases between them. The CDR3 is 16 residues long. Germline V gene sequence: CDR1 LNHDA, CDR2 SQIVND (reference sequence).

The V and J genes are TRBV29-1 and TRBJ1-3; D is undetermined. Germline CDR1 reads SQVTM; CDR2 reads ANQGSEA. Trimming left V 7 bases short and J 0 bases short, with 13 bases between. The CDR3 is 14 amino acids. This CDR3 reads CSALTLVSGNTIYF. As DNA, the CDR3 is TGCAGCGCCCTGACACTAGTCTCTGGAAACACCATATATTTT.

The J gene is TRBJ1-1, the V gene TRBV14; no reliable D call. Germline CDR1 SGHDN, CDR2 FVKESK. The CDR3 extends over 13 amino acids. V lost 0 bases and J 9 bases, leaving 11 bases between the germline ends. CDR3 sequence (DNA): TGTGCCAGCAGCCAAGATACCGGGCTTAAAGCTTTCTTT. Its translation: CASSQDTGLKAFF.

The rearrangement joins TRBV14 to TRBJ1-6; TRBD1 matches 9 bases. V was pared by 1 base and J by 1 base, with 11 bases of the junction left unmatched. The CDR3 contains 20 residues. Germline V gene sequence: CDR1 SGHDN, CDR2 FVKESK. The CDR3 reads CASSQGPDRGISSYNSPLHF. The DNA for the CDR3 is TGTGCCAGCAGCCAAGGGCCGGACAGGGGCATTAGTTCCTATAATTCACCCCTCCACTTT.

CDR3 amino acids: CAISDQRGETQYF. CDR3 coding DNA: TGTGCCATCAGTGATCAAAGGGGAGAGACCCAGTACTTC. The V call is TRBV10-3, the J call TRBJ2-5, with D perhaps TRBD1 (5 bases). Germline CDR1 is ENHRY and CDR2 is SYGVKD. The V gene lost 3 bases and the J gene lost 4 bases, with 9 bases spanning the gap. This CDR3 comprises 13 residues.

The chain is built from TRBV10-3 and TRBJ2-7; 12 bases are a match to TRBD1. The CDR3 has 14 amino acids. Germline CDR1 and CDR2: ENHRY and SYGVKD. J gave up 9 bases and V 6 bases, and 9 bases lay outside the gene matches. Here the CDR3 reads CAIRDSGTGGGQYF. CDR3 in DNA: TGTGCCATCAGAGATTCCGGGACAGGGGGCGGGCAGTACTTC.

The chain uses TRBV7-3 and TRBJ2-3, with D unresolved. Between the trimmed V and J ends, which lost 4 bases and 2 bases, there was a span of 4 bases. Per germline, CDR1 SGHTA and CDR2 FQGTGA. The CDR3 is made up of 12 amino acids. The CDR3 DNA follows: TGTGCCAGCAGCTCCCCCACAGATACGCAGTATTTT. The encoded protein is CASSSPTDTQYF.

V and J are TRBV14 and TRBJ1-3; D is undetermined. This CDR3 region has 12 residues. Germline assignment: CDR1 SGHDN and CDR2 FVKESK. With 0 bases removed from V and 10 bases from J, the gap between germline ends came to 7 bases. The CDR3 protein is CASSQDRGTIYF. In DNA form, the CDR3 reads TGTGCCAGCAGCCAAGATCGTGGGACCATATATTTT.

V and J are TRBV4-2 and TRBJ1-4; D is undetermined. CDR3 length: 14 amino acids. CDR1 LGHNA and CDR2 YNFKEQ come from the germline V gene. V was trimmed by 1 base and J by 13 bases, leaving 16 bases between them. The CDR3 is CASSQGREGFRLFF. CDR3 coding DNA: TGTGCCAGCAGCCAAGGCCGGGAGGGTTTTAGACTGTTTTTT.

The rearrangement uses TRBV7-9 and TRBJ2-7; TRBD1 matches at 9 bases. Per germline, CDR1 SEHNR and CDR2 FQNEAQ (reference sequence). The J segment lost 2 bases and the V segment lost 0 bases, leaving 2 bases of the junction unmatched. The CDR3 sequence is 15 residues long. CDR3 coding DNA: TGTGCCAGCAGCTTAGCGGGACAGGGAGCCTACGAGCAGTACTTC. Protein product: CASSLAGQGAYEQYF.

DNA of the CDR3: TGTGCCACCACTGGGGGGGACTCCTACGAGCAGTACTTC. Its translation: CATTGGDSYEQYF. V gene TRBV6-5 combines with J gene TRBJ2-7; TRBD2 matches at 7 bases. CDR3 length: 13 amino acids. Germline values: CDR1 MNHEY, CDR2 SVGAGI. Trimming at V came to 10 bases and at J to 0 bases, leaving 6 bases not matched to a gene.

The rearrangement uses TRBV5-5 and TRBJ1-1, with D maybe TRBD1 (6 bases). The V and J ends lost 1 base and 4 bases respectively, with 14 bases between them. CDR3 length equals 15 residues. Germline CDR1 SGHKS, CDR2 YYEKEE (reference sequence). CDR3 DNA sequence: TGTGCCAGCAGCTTGACGGGGGGCCGGGGCACTGAAGCTTTCTTT. Its protein product is CASSLTGGRGTEAFF.

This clone appeared a few times. The genes are TRBV7-3 and TRBJ1-2, with 10 bases fitting TRBD1. The germline gives CDR1 SGHTA, CDR2 FQGTGA. The CDR3 runs to 13 residues. The trim removed 5 bases at V and 8 bases at J, leaving 5 bases unmatched. CDR3 loop: CASSQTGGLGYTF. In nucleotides, the CDR3 is TGTGCCAGCAGCCAGACAGGGGGCTTGGGCTACACCTTC.

The V and J genes are TRBV4-3 and TRBJ2-3, with 10 bases fitting TRBD2. This CDR3 has 16 amino acids. Germline lookup yields CDR1 LGHNA and CDR2 YSLEER. V shed 1 base, J shed 5 bases, and the junction held 6 bases outside the gene matches. CDR3 nucleotide sequence: TGCGCCAGCAGCCAAGGTTCAGCGGGGGGGCGAGATACGCAGTATTTT. Protein sequence: CASSQGSAGGRDTQYF.

The chain joins TRBV18 to TRBJ2-3; D remains ambiguous. Looked up from germline, CDR1 is KGHSH and CDR2 is LQKENI. Trimming took 2 bases from V and 0 from J, leaving 6 bases between them. This CDR3 is 14 amino acids long. The DNA of the CDR3 is TGTGCCAGCTCACCATTCCCCAGCACAGATACGCAGTATTTT. This translates into CASSPFPSTDTQYF.

This clone occurred once. This chain connects TRBV10-3 to TRBJ1-1; no clear D gene. Trimming stripped 2 bases from V and 10 bases from J, with 11 bases between. Germline V lookup: CDR1 ENHRY, CDR2 SYGVKD. This CDR3 region has 12 residues. The CDR3 region is CAISEGRLGAFF. The CDR3 nucleotides read TGTGCCATCAGTGAGGGAAGGCTGGGAGCTTTCTTT.

This clone has just a few counts. J is TRBJ2-7 and V is TRBV5-1; 7 bases are a match to TRBD2. The ends lost 0 bases at V and 4 bases at J; junction bases unmatched: 7. The CDR3 runs 15 residues. Germline lookup yields CDR1 SGHRS and CDR2 YFSETQ. The CDR3 reads CASSLGGLGLYEQYF. The CDR3 DNA sequence: TGCGCCAGCAGCTTGGGTGGACTAGGGTTGTACGAGCAGTACTTC.

This clone has just one count. This chain links TRBV4-3 with TRBJ2-3; TRBD2 agrees at 9 bases. The junction had 5 bases not matched to a gene; V was cut back by 1 base and J by 6 bases. Germline CDR1 reads LGHNA; CDR2 reads YSLEER. CDR3 length: 15 residues. DNA of the CDR3: TGCGCCAGCAGCCAAGGAGCGGGGGGCTGGGATACGCAGTATTTT. This translates into CASSQGAGGWDTQYF.

This chain connects TRBV2 to TRBJ2-7, with 9 bases matching TRBD2. CDR3 length: 13 residues. V gave up 10 bases and J gave up 5 bases; unmatched junction bases: 9. The germline CDR1 and CDR2 sequences are SNHLY and FYNNEI. CDR3 sequence (DNA): TGTGCCACTAATCTAGCGGGGATCGACGAGCAGTACTTC. Translation gives CATNLAGIDEQYF.

As to this clone: An end of the junction does not agree with germline; a read error may underlie this. The CDR3: CVSSAPGQGAHEQYF. CDR3 nucleotide sequence: TGTGTCAGCTCAGCACCGGGACAGGGGGCCCACGAGCAGTACTTC. V and J are TRBV18 and TRBJ2-7; 12 nucleotides agree with TRBD1. The CDR3 spans 15 residues. Germline values: CDR1 KGHSH, CDR2 LQKENI.

The V call is TRBV7-9, the J call TRBJ2-2; D is tentatively TRBD1 or TRBD2 (5 bases each). This CDR3 comprises 14 residues. V lost 1 base and J lost 3, with 6 bases in between. Looked up from germline, CDR1 is SEHNR and CDR2 is FQNEAQ (reference sequence). CDR3 DNA sequence: TGTGCCAGCAGCTTAGGAGGGGACACCGGGGAGCTGTTTTTT. It yields the protein CASSLGGDTGELFF.

This chain uses TRBV19 with TRBJ1-2, with 7 bases that match TRBD1. Germline CDR1 reads LNHDA; CDR2 reads SQIVND (reference sequence). The CDR3 runs to 13 residues. Losses at the gene ends were 5 bases for V and 8 bases for J; bases not matched to a gene: 8. CDR3 coding DNA: TGTGCCAGTAGTCCAGACAGGGTAGACGGCTACACCTTC. This codes for CASSPDRVDGYTF.

The chain has TRBV6-5 and TRBJ1-2; D is perhaps TRBD1 (6 bases). The V end lost 2 bases, the J end lost 8 bases, and 9 bases lay between the germline ends. CDR3 size: 12 residues. Looked up from germline, CDR1 is MNHEY and CDR2 is SVGAGI. This CDR3 reads CASSYRGGGYTF. The CDR3 region has the DNA TGTGCCAGCAGTTACAGGGGGGGCGGCTACACCTTC.

This chain joins TRBV12-2 and TRBJ2-2. TRBV12-2 constitutes a pseudogene. The CDR3 is 17 residues long. CDR3 nucleotides: TGTGCAAGTCGCTTAGCGCGTGGACCTCGGAACACCGGGGAGCTGTTTTTT. This codes for CASRLARGPRNTGELFF.

This chain uses TRBV7-9 with TRBJ2-5, with D hard to call. Germline V CDR1 and CDR2: SEHNR, FQNEAQ (reference sequence). V lost 5 bases, J lost 5 bases, and 6 bases lay in between. The CDR3 covers 11 residues. The CDR3 DNA reads TGTGCCAGCAGCAGCCGTGAGACCCAGTACTTC. It encodes CASSSRETQYF.

The table lists this clone with a few counts. V usage is TRBV5-1 and J usage is TRBJ1-1; TRBD1 agrees at 11 bases. The CDR3 has 16 residues. The trim removed 2 bases at V and 4 bases at J, leaving 7 bases unmatched. From germline, CDR1 is SGHRS and CDR2 YFSETQ. CDR3 DNA: TGCGCCAGCAGCTTCGGACAGGGGGCTTGGGGCACTGAAGCTTTCTTT. Encoded protein: CASSFGQGAWGTEAFF.

V usage is TRBV4-2 and J usage is TRBJ2-3; D is possibly TRBD2 (7 bases). Trimming stripped 4 bases from V and 2 bases from J, with 13 bases between. Germline-derived CDR1 and CDR2 are LGHNA and YNFKEQ. This CDR3 has 15 residues. The CDR3: CASSPRGALTDTQYF. CDR3 in DNA: TGTGCCAGCAGCCCCCGGGGGGCCCTCACAGATACGCAGTATTTT.

The chain carries TRBV4-2 and TRBJ2-1, with 16 bases identical to TRBD2. Germline CDR1 LGHNA, CDR2 YNFKEQ. This CDR3 region has 19 residues. V dropped 2 bases and J dropped 6; count of bases not matched to a gene: 10. The CDR3 DNA is TGTGCCAGCAGCCAACGCGTCCCGGGACTAGCGGGGGGGCGCAATGAGCAGTTCTTC. This sequence encodes CASSQRVPGLAGGRNEQFF.